This is a list of T cell receptor beta chains from one sample in a study of blood T cell repertoires in COVID-19. Libraries were prepared by immunoSEQ multiplex PCR; TCRdb keeps only in-frame clonotypes and omits some of them. The table records some 250,000 clones, just over 85% of them present only once. Sequencing was done on a sample of PBMCs or T cells enriched from blood (not recorded which). The source of these receptors is a man in his late teens or twenties who had recovered from COVID-19. Both conserved end residues are part of each CDR3. D genes are given only for firm matches. Where a row states a size, it is once, few, many or the class of an expanded clone; other rows omit it.

d_call	v_call	clone_size	j_call	cdr3_nt	cdr3_aa
-	TRBV5-5	once	TRBJ1-5	TGTGCCAGCAGCCTAGAATTTTCGTTGGGTCAGCCCCAGCATTTT	CASSLEFSLGQPQHF
TRBD2	TRBV14	-	TRBJ2-1	TGTGCCAGCAGCCAACGCACTAGCGGGAGGTGGGAGCAGTTCTTC	CASSQRTSGRWEQFF
TRBD2	TRBV4-1	-	TRBJ2-3	TGCGCCAGCAGCCCAATCGGACTAGCGGGGGTCACAGATACGCAGTATTTT	CASSPIGLAGVTDTQYF
TRBD1	TRBV19	-	TRBJ2-5	TGTGCCAGTCGCGTCGGACAGGGTTTGGAGACCCAGTACTTC	CASRVGQGLETQYF
-	TRBV3-1/TRBV3-2	once	TRBJ2-2	TGTGCCAGCAGCCAAGCAAACACCGGGGAGCTGTTTTTT	CASSQANTGELFF
-	TRBV9	-	TRBJ2-2	TGTGCCAGCAGTGTCTTTGTGGGCGCGTTGAACACCGGGGAGCTGTTTTTT	CASSVFVGALNTGELFF
TRBD1	TRBV19	-	TRBJ1-4	TGTGCCAGTAGTGCCCGGACAGGCACGAATGAAAAACTGTTTTTT	CASSARTGTNEKLFF
TRBD1	TRBV6-5	once	TRBJ2-7	TGTGCCAGCAGACGGGACAGCTCCTACGAGCAGTACTTC	CASRRDSSYEQYF
-	TRBV5-1	-	TRBJ1-1	TGCGCCAGCAGCTTGGGGGCCGTGAACACTGAAGCTTTCTTT	CASSLGAVNTEAFF
-	TRBV11-3	once	TRBJ2-2	TGTGCCAGCAGCTTAGATCTAGTAGCGGCGAACACCGGGGAGCTGTTTTTT	CASSLDLVAANTGELFF
-	TRBV5-1	-	TRBJ1-6	TGCGCCAGCAGCTTGGAAGATGGAGGGGAGAAATCACCCCTCCACTTT	CASSLEDGGEKSPLHF
-	TRBV7-7	-	TRBJ2-3	TGTGCTAGCAGCTTAGAAGGGGGGGGAACGCAGTATTTT	CASSLEGGGTQYF
-	TRBV6-1	-	TRBJ2-7	TGTGCCAGCAGTGATTTTGCGAGTCGAAAACCCCACGAGCAGTACTTC	CASSDFASRKPHEQYF
-	TRBV28	-	TRBJ1-5	TGTGCCAGCAGTCCTTCAGGGAGCAATCAGCCCCAGCATTTT	CASSPSGSNQPQHF
-	TRBV6-2/TRBV6-3	-	TRBJ1-5	TGTGCCAGCAGCCTCAGGACAGAACAGCCCCAGCATTTT	CASSLRTEQPQHF
TRBD2	TRBV6-5	-	TRBJ2-5	TGTGCCACCAAGGGCCAACTAGCGGGGGAAGAGACCCAGTACTTC	CATKGQLAGEETQYF
TRBD2	TRBV6-5	-	TRBJ2-7	TGTGCCAGCAGTACTACGCGGGAGAACTACGAGCAGTACTTC	CASSTTRENYEQYF
-	TRBV6-5	-	TRBJ2-2	TGTGCCAGCCGGACAGAAAACCTGAACACCGGGGAGCTGTTTTTT	CASRTENLNTGELFF
TRBD1	TRBV11-2	once	TRBJ1-4	TGTGCCAGCAGCTCCTGGACTCCGGGACAGAAAACAACTAATGAAAAACTGTTTTTT	CASSSWTPGQKTTNEKLFF
-	TRBV10-1	-	TRBJ1-1	TGCGCCAGCACACAGGGATCGGGCACTGAAGCTTTCTTT	CASTQGSGTEAFF
-	TRBV5-4	-	TRBJ2-2	TGTGCCAGCAGCTTAGCACAGGGGAACACCGGGGAGCTGTTTTTT	CASSLAQGNTGELFF
-	TRBV10-3	-	TRBJ1-2	TGTGCCATCAGTGAGTCTGGCCCCTATGGCTACACCTTC	CAISESGPYGYTF
-	TRBV19	once	TRBJ1-3	TGTGCAGGGGGCTCTGGAAACACCATATATTTT	CAGGSGNTIYF
-	TRBV29-1	-	TRBJ1-2	TGCAGCGTGTCCGGGGGAGACTATGGCTACACCTTC	CSVSGGDYGYTF
-	TRBV2	-	TRBJ2-1	TGTGCCAGCAGAGAACCGCCAACTATGCCCCGGTTCTTC	CASREPPTMPRFF
-	TRBV6-5	-	TRBJ1-2	TGTGCCAGCAGTTACGCCCCGGCGGGGTTGACGTTCGGCTACACCTTC	CASSYAPAGLTFGYTF
-	TRBV6-5	-	TRBJ1-1	TGTGCCAGCAGTTACTCGACGGGGAGCGGCGCTGAAGCTTTCTTT	CASSYSTGSGAEAFF
TRBD2	TRBV9	-	TRBJ2-1	TGTGCCAGCAGCGTAGAGGCTAGCGGGAGATATCCCTACAATGAGCAGTTCTTC	CASSVEASGRYPYNEQFF
-	TRBV28	-	TRBJ1-5	TGTGCCAGCAGTTTATCCCCCAGACTCAATCAGCCCCAGCATTTT	CASSLSPRLNQPQHF
-	TRBV24-1	-	TRBJ2-1	TGTGCCACCAGTGATTCGCGCCGGGACTTCCCTCCTGGGGATGAGCAGTTCTTC	CATSDSRRDFPPGDEQFF
-	TRBV27	-	TRBJ1-4	TGTGCCAGCAGTTTAATGAGGAATGAAAAACTGTTTTTT	CASSLMRNEKLFF
-	TRBV14	-	TRBJ2-3	TGTGCCAGCAAGCCCCTAGCAGGCACAGATACGCAGTATTTT	CASKPLAGTDTQYF
TRBD2	TRBV12-3/TRBV12-4	-	TRBJ2-1	TGTGCCAGCAGGGGCGGGGGGGCTTATGAGCAGTTCTTC	CASRGGGAYEQFF
TRBD1	TRBV30	-	TRBJ1-2	TGTGCCTGGAGTGTATATGCCGGGACAGGATCTTTTGGCTACACCTTC	CAWSVYAGTGSFGYTF
-	TRBV4-1	few	TRBJ2-7	TGCGCCAGCAGCCAAGATTATTTACTACGGGGGACCTACGAGCAGTACTTC	CASSQDYLLRGTYEQYF
TRBD2	TRBV18	-	TRBJ2-2	TGTGCCAGCTCACCACCGACTAGCGGGACCGGGGAGCTGTTTTTT	CASSPPTSGTGELFF
TRBD2	TRBV4-1	-	TRBJ2-5	TGCGCCAGCAGCAAGACTAGCGGGGGGGCCGGGGAGACCCAGTACTTC	CASSKTSGGAGETQYF
-	TRBV3-1/TRBV3-2	-	TRBJ1-6	TGTGCCAGCAGCCAAGATCAGGGTTCTGCCAATTCACCCCTCCACTTT	CASSQDQGSANSPLHF
TRBD1	TRBV3-1/TRBV3-2	-	TRBJ2-2	TGTGCCAGCAGCCAAGAGGTCCGGGACAGGGGCCGGGTGGACACCGGGGAGCTGTTTTTT	CASSQEVRDRGRVDTGELFF
-	TRBV4-1	-	TRBJ2-1	TGCGCCAGCAGCGAAGTAGCCTCCCAGGGGAATGAGCAGTTCTTC	CASSEVASQGNEQFF
-	TRBV29-1	few	TRBJ1-4	TGCAGCGTTAGCTTGGGGCTCAGGACGGAAAAACTGTTTTTT	CSVSLGLRTEKLFF
-	TRBV7-2	-	TRBJ2-7	TGTGCCAGCAGCTTAGCTCTAGGCGACGGGCAGTACTTC	CASSLALGDGQYF
-	TRBV6-4	-	TRBJ2-7	TGTGCCAGCAGTGACTCGGCGGGGTACTCCTACGAGCAGTACTTC	CASSDSAGYSYEQYF
TRBD1	TRBV4-2	-	TRBJ1-6	TGTGCCAGCAGCCAAGATCCAGGGGGAAGCTATAATTCACCCCTCCACTTT	CASSQDPGGSYNSPLHF
-	TRBV28	once	TRBJ1-1	TGTGCCAGCAGTTACGGGAAGGTGACTGAAGCTTTCTTT	CASSYGKVTEAFF
TRBD2	TRBV4-1	-	TRBJ2-1	TGCGCCAGCATAGCGGGAGGTGGACGGAACAATGAGCAGTTCTTC	CASIAGGGRNNEQFF
TRBD2	TRBV30	-	TRBJ2-1	TGTGCCTGGACGCGCGGGAGCTCCTACAATGAGCAGTTCTTC	CAWTRGSSYNEQFF